This T cell receptor beta chain derives from a study of cytomegalovirus exposure and HLA in healthy donors. As for this clone: Its antigen is unknown.

The germline CDR1 and CDR2 sequences are SGHTA and FQGNSA. V lost 1 base, J lost 5 bases, and 14 bases lay in between. CDR3 length equals 15 residues. PCR primers comprised 60 Vbeta and 13 Jbeta primers. The data were produced by immunoSEQ multiplex PCR, yet TCRdb's version contains in-frame clones alone and is incomplete. The repertoire has some 190,000 clones, around 80% of them found once; the top ten carry more than 1.5%. Findings and caveats of the study: In a later analysis, most CMV-associated TCR beta chains appeared HLA-restricted.

The chain employs TRBV7-2 and TRBJ2-5; the D gene is possibly TRBD1 (6 bases). The TCR comes from a man aged 35 to 55 in good health and CMV-seronegative. The specimen sequenced was PBMCs. CDR3 bases: TGTGCCAGCAGCTTAGGTGGGGGCCGGTGGGAGACCCAGTACTTC. It codes for CASSLGGGRWETQYF.